Following are 10 T cell receptor beta chains from one sample sequenced in a study of response to subunit inactivated influenza vaccine. Using its own MiXCR run on the RT-PCR reads, TCRdb lists one record per CDR3 protein. In the table there are about 780,000 distinct CDR3 sequences, roughly 20% of which are singletons. The material was PBMCs from blood, obtained 4 to 6 days after vaccination. The source of these receptors is a man between 50 and 59 years old who received an inactivated influenza vaccine.

In this sample, this clonotype turned up a few times. The genes are TRBV5-1 and TRBJ2-2; 8 bases are shared with TRBD2. The J segment lost 6 bases and the V segment lost 6 bases, leaving 7 bases of the junction unmatched. The germline V gene encodes CDR1 SGHRS and CDR2 YFSETQ. The CDR3 extends over 14 amino acids. The DNA of the CDR3 is TGCGCCAGCAACAGCGGGGGCAGGTCCGGGGAGCTGTTTTTT. Its translation is CASNSGGRSGELFF.

The chain carries TRBV5-1 and TRBJ1-1, with a tentative D call TRBD1 (5 bases). CDR1 and CDR2 from the germline V gene are SGHRS and YFSETQ. The V gene lost 4 bases and the J gene lost 8 bases, with 21 bases spanning the gap. The CDR3 is 15 residues long. Here the CDR3 DNA reads TGCGCCAGCAGCCTGACCTCCGGGACTCCCGTGGAAGCTTTCTTT. This gives the protein CASSLTSGTPVEAFF.

V gene TRBV28 combines with J gene TRBJ2-1; possible D gene TRBD2, 8 bases. V was trimmed by 3 bases and J by 7 bases, leaving 13 bases between them. The CDR3 consists of 14 residues. The germline V gene encodes CDR1 MDHEN and CDR2 SYDVKM. CDR3 nucleotides: TGTGCCAGCAGTTTCGGGAGGGGGCGAAATGAGCAGTTCTTC. Encoded protein: CASSFGRGRNEQFF.

The sample holds a few counts of this clonotype. The CDR3 spells CSARSTSGRPGLETQYF. Written as DNA, the CDR3 is TGCAGTGCTAGGTCGACTAGCGGGAGGCCCGGGTTAGAGACCCAGTACTTC. The chain links TRBV20-1 to TRBJ2-5, with 13 positions matching TRBD2. CDR3 length: 17 amino acids. Germline-derived CDR1 and CDR2 are DFQATT and SNEGSKA (reference sequence). After removal of 3 bases from V and 4 bases from J, the junction contained 11 bases not matched to a gene.

This chain joins TRBV20-1 and TRBJ2-5; either TRBD1 or TRBD2 may supply D (5 bases each). CDR1 is DFQATT, CDR2 SNEGSKA, per germline (reference sequence). V lost 1 base to trimming and J lost 5 bases, with 23 bases between them. The CDR3 has 17 residues. The CDR3 coding sequence is TGCAGTGCTAGAGCTGACAGTATTAGTTTTTGGGGGGAGACCCAGTACTTC. Translated, it gives CSARADSISFWGETQYF.

This rearrangement joins TRBV12-3 or TRBV12-4 to TRBJ2-3; 11 bases align to TRBD2. This CDR3 is built from 15 residues. V shed 6 bases and J 2 bases; nucleotides not matched to a gene: 4. The CDR3 protein is CASRGTSGHTDTQYF. CDR3 DNA: TGTGCCAGCAGAGGGACTAGCGGCCACACAGATACGCAGTATTTT.

This clonotype was observed a few times. The chain employs TRBV5-1 and TRBJ2-7; D is uncertain. This CDR3 has 14 amino acids. Germline loops: CDR1 SGHRS, CDR2 YFSETQ. Trimming cost V 4 bases and J 5 bases, with 16 bases left between them. The DNA for the CDR3 is TGCGCCAGCAGCCCCCCTGGTAGAGTTAACGAGCAGTACTTC. Residues: CASSPPGRVNEQYF. Looking up the rest from reference TRBV5-1 and TRBJ2-7 gives the full variable domain: KAGVTQTPRYLIKTRGQQVTLSCSPISGHRSVSWYQQTPGQGLQFLFEYFSETQRNKGNFPGRFSGRQFSNSRSEMNVSTLELGDSALYLCASSPPGRVNEQYFGPGTRLTVT.

This chain uses TRBV6-5 with TRBJ2-7; 7 bases match TRBD2. The CDR3 extends over 15 amino acids. Germline V gene lookup returns CDR1 MNHEY and CDR2 SVGAGI. V dropped 0 bases and J dropped 5; count of bases not matched to a gene: 7. This CDR3 is CASSYSTSGVNEQYF. CDR3 nucleotides: TGTGCCAGCAGTTACTCGACCAGCGGGGTCAACGAGCAGTACTTC.

The chain carries TRBV6-1 and TRBJ2-1, with TRBD2 identical over 12 bases. Losses at the gene ends were 9 bases for V and 10 bases for J; bases not matched to a gene: 10. The V gene's germline CDR1 is MNHNS and CDR2 SASEGT. CDR3 size: 14 residues. The CDR3 sequence: CASEASGGVEEQFF. The CDR3 coding sequence is TGTGCCAGTGAAGCTAGCGGGGGGGTGGAGGAGCAGTTCTTC.

The rearrangement uses TRBV4-2 and TRBJ2-1, with 7 bases lining up with TRBD1. CDR1 LGHNA and CDR2 YNFKEQ come from the germline V gene. The V segment lost 0 bases and the J segment 4 bases; nucleotides outside the gene matches: 3. The CDR3 spans 15 residues. CDR3 residues: CASSQDQGVYNEQFF. In DNA form, the CDR3 reads TGTGCCAGCAGCCAAGATCAGGGGGTATACAATGAGCAGTTCTTC.